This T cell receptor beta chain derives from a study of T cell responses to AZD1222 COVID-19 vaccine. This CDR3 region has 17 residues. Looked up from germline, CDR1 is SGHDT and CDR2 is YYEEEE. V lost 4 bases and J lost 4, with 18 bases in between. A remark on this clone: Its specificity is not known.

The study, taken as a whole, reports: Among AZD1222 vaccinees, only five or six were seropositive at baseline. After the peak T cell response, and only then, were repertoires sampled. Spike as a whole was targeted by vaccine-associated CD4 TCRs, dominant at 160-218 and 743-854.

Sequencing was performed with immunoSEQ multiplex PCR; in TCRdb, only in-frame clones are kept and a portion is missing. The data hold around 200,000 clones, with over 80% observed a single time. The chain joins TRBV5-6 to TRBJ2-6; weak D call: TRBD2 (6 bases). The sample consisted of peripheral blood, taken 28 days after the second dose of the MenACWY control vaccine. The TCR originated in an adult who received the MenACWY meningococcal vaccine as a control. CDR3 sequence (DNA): TGTGCCAGCAGCCCTAGGAGGGATCGATGGGGGGCCAACGTCCTGACTTTC. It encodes CASSPRRDRWGANVLTF.